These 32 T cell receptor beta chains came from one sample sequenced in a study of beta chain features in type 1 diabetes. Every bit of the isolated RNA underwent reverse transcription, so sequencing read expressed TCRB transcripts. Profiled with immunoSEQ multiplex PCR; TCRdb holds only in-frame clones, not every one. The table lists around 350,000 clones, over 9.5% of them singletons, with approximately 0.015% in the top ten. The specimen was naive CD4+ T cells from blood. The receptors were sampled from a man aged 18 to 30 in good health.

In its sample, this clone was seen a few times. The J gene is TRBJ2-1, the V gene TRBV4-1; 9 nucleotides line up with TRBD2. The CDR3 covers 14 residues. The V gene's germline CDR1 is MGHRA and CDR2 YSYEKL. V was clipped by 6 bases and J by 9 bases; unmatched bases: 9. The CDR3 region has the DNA TGCGCCAGCAGGCGATTAGCGGGAGTACCTGAGCAGTTCTTC. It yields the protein CASRRLAGVPEQFF.

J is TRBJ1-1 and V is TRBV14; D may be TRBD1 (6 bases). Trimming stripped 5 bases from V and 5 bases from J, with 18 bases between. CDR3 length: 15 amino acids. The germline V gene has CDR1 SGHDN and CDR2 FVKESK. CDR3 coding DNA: TGTGCCAGCAGCTCCTACCGGGGGGCGAGAACTGAAGCTTTCTTT. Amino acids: CASSSYRGARTEAFF.

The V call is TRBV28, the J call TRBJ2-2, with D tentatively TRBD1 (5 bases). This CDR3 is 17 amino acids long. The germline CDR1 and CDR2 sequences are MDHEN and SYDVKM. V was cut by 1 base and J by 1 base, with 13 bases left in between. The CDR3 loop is CASSLSPGRMNTGELFF. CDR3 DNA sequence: TGTGCCAGCAGTTTATCCCCAGGGCGGATGAACACCGGGGAGCTGTTTTTT.

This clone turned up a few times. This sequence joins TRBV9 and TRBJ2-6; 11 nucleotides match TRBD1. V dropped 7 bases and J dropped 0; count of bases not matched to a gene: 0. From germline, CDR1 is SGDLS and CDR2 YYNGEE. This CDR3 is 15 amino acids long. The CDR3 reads CASGTGGSGANVLTF. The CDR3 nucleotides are TGTGCCAGCGGGACAGGGGGCTCTGGGGCCAACGTCCTGACTTTC.

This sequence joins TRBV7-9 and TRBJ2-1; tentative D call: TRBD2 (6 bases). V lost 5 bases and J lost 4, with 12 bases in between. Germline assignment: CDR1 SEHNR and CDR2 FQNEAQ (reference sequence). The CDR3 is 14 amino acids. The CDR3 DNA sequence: TGTGCCAGCAGCGCGGCTAGCGCGTACAATGAGCAGTTCTTC. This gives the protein CASSAASAYNEQFF.

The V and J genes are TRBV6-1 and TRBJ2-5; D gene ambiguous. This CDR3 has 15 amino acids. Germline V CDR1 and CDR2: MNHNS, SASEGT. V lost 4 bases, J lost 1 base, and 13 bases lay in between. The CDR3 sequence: CASSASPAPQETQYF. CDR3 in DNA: TGTGCCAGCAGTGCTAGTCCAGCACCCCAAGAGACCCAGTACTTC.

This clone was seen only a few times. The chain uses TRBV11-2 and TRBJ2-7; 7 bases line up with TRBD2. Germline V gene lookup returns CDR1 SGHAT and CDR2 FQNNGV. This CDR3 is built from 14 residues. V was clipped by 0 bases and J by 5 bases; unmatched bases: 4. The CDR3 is CASSLEAGRDEQYF. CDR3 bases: TGTGCCAGCAGCTTAGAAGCGGGGCGGGACGAGCAGTACTTC.

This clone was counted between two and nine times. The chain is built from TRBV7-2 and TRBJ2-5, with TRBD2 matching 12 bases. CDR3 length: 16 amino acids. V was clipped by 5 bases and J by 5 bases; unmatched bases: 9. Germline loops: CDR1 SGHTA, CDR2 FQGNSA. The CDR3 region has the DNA TGTGCCAGCAGCGAACTAGCGGGGGGCTCTCGGGAGACCCAGTACTTC. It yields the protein CASSELAGGSRETQYF.

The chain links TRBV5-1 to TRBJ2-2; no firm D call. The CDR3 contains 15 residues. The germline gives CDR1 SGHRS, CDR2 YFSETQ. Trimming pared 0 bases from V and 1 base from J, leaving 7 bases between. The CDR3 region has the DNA TGCGCCAGCAGCTTGGCGCCAGAGAACACCGGGGAGCTGTTTTTT. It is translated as CASSLAPENTGELFF.

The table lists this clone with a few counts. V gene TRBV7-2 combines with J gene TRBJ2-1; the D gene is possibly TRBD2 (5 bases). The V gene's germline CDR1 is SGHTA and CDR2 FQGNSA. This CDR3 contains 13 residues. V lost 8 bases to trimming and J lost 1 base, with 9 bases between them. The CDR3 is CASAQRSYNEQFF. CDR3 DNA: TGTGCCAGCGCCCAGCGGTCCTACAATGAGCAGTTCTTC.

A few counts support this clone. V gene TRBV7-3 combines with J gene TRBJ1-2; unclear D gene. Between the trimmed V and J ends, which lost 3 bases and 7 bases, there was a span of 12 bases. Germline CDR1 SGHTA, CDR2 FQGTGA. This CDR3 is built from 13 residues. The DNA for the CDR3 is TGTGCCAGCAGCTTTCGGGTTGATGGTGGCTACACCTTC. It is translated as CASSFRVDGGYTF.

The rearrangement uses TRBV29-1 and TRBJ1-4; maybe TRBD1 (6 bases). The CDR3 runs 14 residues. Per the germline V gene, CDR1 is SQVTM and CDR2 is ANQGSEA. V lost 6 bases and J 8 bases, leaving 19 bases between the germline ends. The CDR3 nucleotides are TGCAGCGTGGAGATTGCAGGGGCGCGGGAAAAACTGTTTTTT. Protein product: CSVEIAGAREKLFF.

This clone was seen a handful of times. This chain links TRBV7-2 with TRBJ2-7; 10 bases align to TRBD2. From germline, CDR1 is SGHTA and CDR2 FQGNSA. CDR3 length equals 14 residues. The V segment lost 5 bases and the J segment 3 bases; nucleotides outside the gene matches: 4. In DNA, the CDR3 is TGTGCCAGCAGCCCGGGACTAGCGAGCTACGAGCAGTACTTC. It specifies CASSPGLASYEQYF. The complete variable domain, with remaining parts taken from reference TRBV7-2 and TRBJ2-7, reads GAGVSQSPSNKVTEKGKDVELRCDPISGHTALYWYRQSLGQGLEFLIYFQGNSAPDKSGLPSDRFSAERTGGSVSTLTIQRTQQEDSAVYLCASSPGLASYEQYFGPGTRLTVT.

Written as DNA, the CDR3 is TGTGCCAGCAGCCCCCGTCGCGGGTCCCACTCCTACAATGAGCAGTTCTTC. Protein sequence: CASSPRRGSHSYNEQFF. The rearrangement links TRBV7-3 to TRBJ2-1, with D possibly TRBD2 on 5 matching bases. V lost 5 bases, J lost 0 bases, and 17 bases lay in between. The CDR3 sequence is 17 residues long. CDR1 and CDR2 from the germline V gene are SGHTA and FQGTGA.

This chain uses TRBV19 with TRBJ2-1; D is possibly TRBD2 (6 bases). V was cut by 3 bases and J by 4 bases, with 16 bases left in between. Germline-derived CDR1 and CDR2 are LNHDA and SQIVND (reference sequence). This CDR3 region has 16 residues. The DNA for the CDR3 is TGTGCCAGTAGTATGGTGGGTAGGGGAGGATACAATGAGCAGTTCTTC. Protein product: CASSMVGRGGYNEQFF. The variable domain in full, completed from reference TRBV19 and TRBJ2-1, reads DGGITQSPKYLFRKEGQNVTLSCEQNLNHDAMYWYRQDPGQGLRLIYYSQIVNDFQKGDIAEGYSVSREKKESFPLTVTSAQKNPTAFYLCASSMVGRGGYNEQFFGPGTRLTVL.

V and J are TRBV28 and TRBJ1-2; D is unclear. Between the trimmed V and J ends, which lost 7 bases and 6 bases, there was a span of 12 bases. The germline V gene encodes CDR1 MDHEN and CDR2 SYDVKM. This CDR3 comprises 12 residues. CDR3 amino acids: CASTPGWHGYTF. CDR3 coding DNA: TGTGCCAGCACCCCCGGGTGGCATGGCTACACCTTC.

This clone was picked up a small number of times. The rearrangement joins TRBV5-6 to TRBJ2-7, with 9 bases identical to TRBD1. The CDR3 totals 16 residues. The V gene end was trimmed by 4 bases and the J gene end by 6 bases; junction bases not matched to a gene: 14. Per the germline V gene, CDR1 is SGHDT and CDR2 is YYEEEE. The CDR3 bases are TGTGCCAGCAGCCCTCTAGGCGGACAGGGGACTTCCGAGCAGTACTTC. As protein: CASSPLGGQGTSEQYF.

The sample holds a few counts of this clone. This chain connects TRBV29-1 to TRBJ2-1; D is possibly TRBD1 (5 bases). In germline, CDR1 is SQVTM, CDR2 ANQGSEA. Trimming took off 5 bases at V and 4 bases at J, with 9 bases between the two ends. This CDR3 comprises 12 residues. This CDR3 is CSVRDSYNEQFF. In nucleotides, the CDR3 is TGCAGCGTTCGCGACAGTTACAATGAGCAGTTCTTC.

This CDR3 reads CASRRDRGRKDYGYTF. CDR3 nucleotide sequence: TGTGCCAGCAGACGGGACAGGGGAAGGAAGGACTATGGCTACACCTTC. This chain links TRBV6-6 with TRBJ1-2; 10 bases line up with TRBD1. Germline V lookup: CDR1 MNHNY, CDR2 SVGAGI (reference sequence). This CDR3 is 16 amino acids long. Trimming took 6 bases from V and 3 from J; bases not matched to a gene: 10.

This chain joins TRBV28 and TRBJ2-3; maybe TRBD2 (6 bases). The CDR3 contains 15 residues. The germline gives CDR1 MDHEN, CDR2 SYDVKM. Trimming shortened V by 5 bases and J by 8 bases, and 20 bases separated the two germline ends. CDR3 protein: CASSPAGPHTRTQYF. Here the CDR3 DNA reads TGTGCCAGCAGTCCGGCGGGGCCACACACACGTACGCAGTATTTT.

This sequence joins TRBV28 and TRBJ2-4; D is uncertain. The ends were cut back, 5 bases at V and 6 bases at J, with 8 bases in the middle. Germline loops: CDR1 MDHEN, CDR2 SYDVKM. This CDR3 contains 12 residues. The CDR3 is CASSKRLNIQYF. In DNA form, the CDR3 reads TGTGCCAGCAGTAAACGGTTAAACATTCAGTACTTC.

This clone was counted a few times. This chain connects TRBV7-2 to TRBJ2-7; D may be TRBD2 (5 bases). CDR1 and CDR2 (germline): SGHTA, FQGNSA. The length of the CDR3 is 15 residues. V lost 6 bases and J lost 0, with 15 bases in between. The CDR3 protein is CASSPDGGLSYEQYF. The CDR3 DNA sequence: TGTGCCAGCAGTCCCGACGGCGGACTCTCCTACGAGCAGTACTTC.

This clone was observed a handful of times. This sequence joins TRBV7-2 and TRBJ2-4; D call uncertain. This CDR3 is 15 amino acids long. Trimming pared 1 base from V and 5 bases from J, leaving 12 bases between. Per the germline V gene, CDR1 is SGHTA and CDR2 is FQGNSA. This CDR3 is CASSLVDLGENIQYF. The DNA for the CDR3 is TGTGCCAGCAGCTTAGTCGATCTAGGCGAAAACATTCAGTACTTC.

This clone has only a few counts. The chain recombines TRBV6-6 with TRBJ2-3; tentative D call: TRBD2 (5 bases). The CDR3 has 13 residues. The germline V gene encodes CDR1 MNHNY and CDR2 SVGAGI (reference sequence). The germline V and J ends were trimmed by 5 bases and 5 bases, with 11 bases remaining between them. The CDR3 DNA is TGTGCCAGCAGTCGAAATGAGGGAGATACGCAGTATTTT. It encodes CASSRNEGDTQYF.

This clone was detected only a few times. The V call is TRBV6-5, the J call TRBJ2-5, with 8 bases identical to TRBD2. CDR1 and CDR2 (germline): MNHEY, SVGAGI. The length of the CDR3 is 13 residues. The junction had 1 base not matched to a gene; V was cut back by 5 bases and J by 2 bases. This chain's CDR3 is CASSGTRQETQYF. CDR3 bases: TGTGCCAGCAGTGGGACTAGGCAAGAGACCCAGTACTTC.

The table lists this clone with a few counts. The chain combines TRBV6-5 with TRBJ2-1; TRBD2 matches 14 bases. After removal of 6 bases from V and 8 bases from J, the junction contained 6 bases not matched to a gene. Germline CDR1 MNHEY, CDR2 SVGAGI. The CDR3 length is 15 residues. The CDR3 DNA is TGTGCCAGCAGCTACCGGGGACTAGCGGGAGATGAGCAGTTCTTC. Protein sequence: CASSYRGLAGDEQFF.

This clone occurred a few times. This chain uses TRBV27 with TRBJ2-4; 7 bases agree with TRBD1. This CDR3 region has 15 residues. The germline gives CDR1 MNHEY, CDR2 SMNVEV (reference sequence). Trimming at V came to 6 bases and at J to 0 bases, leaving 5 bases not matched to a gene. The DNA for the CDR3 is TGTGCCAGCAGCACGGGACAGTTAGCCAAAAACATTCAGTACTTC. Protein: CASSTGQLAKNIQYF.

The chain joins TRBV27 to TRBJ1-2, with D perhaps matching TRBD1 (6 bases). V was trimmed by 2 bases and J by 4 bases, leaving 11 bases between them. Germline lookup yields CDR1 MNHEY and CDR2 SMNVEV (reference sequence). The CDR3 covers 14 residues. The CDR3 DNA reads TGTGCCAGCAGTTTAGACGGGACACTCTATGGCTACACCTTC. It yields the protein CASSLDGTLYGYTF.

The CDR3 sequence: CASSLFPGNQPQHF. Here the CDR3 DNA reads TGTGCCAGCAGCTTATTTCCGGGAAATCAGCCCCAGCATTTT. V usage is TRBV7-3 and J usage is TRBJ1-5; no clear D gene. The germline V gene encodes CDR1 SGHTA and CDR2 FQGTGA. The CDR3 is 14 amino acids. V was trimmed by 2 bases and J by 4 bases, leaving 9 bases between them.

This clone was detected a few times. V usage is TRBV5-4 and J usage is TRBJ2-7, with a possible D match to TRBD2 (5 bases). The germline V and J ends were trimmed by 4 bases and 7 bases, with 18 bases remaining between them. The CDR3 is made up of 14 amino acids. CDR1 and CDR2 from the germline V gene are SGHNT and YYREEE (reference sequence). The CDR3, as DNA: TGTGCCAGCAGCCCGGCGGGTAGATCGGGTGAGCAGTACTTC. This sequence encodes CASSPAGRSGEQYF.

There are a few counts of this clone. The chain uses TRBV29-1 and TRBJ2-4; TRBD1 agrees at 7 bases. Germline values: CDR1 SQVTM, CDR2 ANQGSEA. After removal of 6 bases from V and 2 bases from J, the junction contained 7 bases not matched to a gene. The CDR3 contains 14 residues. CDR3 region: CSVVGQVPKNIQYF. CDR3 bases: TGCAGCGTCGTAGGACAGGTCCCCAAAAACATTCAGTACTTC.

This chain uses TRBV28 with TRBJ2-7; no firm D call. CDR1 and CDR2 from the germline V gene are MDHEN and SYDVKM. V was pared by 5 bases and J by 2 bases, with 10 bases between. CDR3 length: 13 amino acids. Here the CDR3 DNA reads TGTGCCAGCAGTACGACACCTCCCTACGAGCAGTACTTC. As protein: CASSTTPPYEQYF.